This passage covers 14 T cell receptor beta chains from one sample sequenced in a study of T cells after yellow fever vaccination. TCRdb itself ran the 5' RACE reads through MiXCR, one entry per CDR3 protein. The sample contains hundreds of thousands of distinct CDR3 sequences, around 13% of which appear only once. Material: CD4+ T cells sorted from PBMCs, obtained 15 days after the yellow fever booster vaccination. These receptors were obtained from a man aged 18 to 29 who received the YFV17D yellow fever vaccine.

This clonotype was observed a few times. V usage is TRBV5-4 and J usage is TRBJ1-2; 9 bases agree with TRBD1. This CDR3 spans 15 amino acids. Germline trimming cut 5 bases from V and 3 bases from J; bases unmatched to any gene: 8. The germline V gene has CDR1 SGHNT and CDR2 YYREEE (reference sequence). The CDR3: CASSRGQGTDYGYTF. The CDR3 bases are TGTGCCAGCAGTCGCGGACAGGGGACCGACTATGGCTACACCTTC. Combining the CDR3 with reference TRBV5-4 and TRBJ1-2 gives the whole variable domain ETGVTQSPTHLIKTRGQQVTLRCSSQSGHNTVSWYQQALGQGPQFIFQYYREEENGRGNFPPRFSGLQFPNYSSELNVNALELDDSALYLCASSRGQGTDYGYTFGSGTRLTVV.

The table lists this clonotype with a few counts. V gene TRBV7-3 combines with J gene TRBJ2-6, with a possible D match to TRBD1 (6 bases). V lost 0 bases and J 0 bases, leaving 12 bases between the germline ends. Germline loops: CDR1 SGHTA, CDR2 FQGTGA. This CDR3 is 18 amino acids long. The CDR3 region is CASSLTGTPNSGANVLTF. The CDR3 region has the DNA TGTGCCAGCAGCTTAACCGGGACACCAAACTCTGGGGCCAACGTCCTGACTTTC.

This sequence joins TRBV27 and TRBJ2-7; TRBD1 agrees at 8 bases. Germline V lookup: CDR1 MNHEY, CDR2 SMNVEV (reference sequence). Germline trimming cut 6 bases from V and 6 bases from J; bases unmatched to any gene: 13. The CDR3 sequence is 15 residues long. The CDR3 reads CASSPHRGSIREQYF. CDR3 sequence (DNA): TGTGCCAGCAGCCCCCACAGGGGGTCTATCCGCGAGCAGTACTTC.

The chain has TRBV20-1 and TRBJ1-2; TRBD1 matches at 8 bases. Germline V gives CDR1 DFQATT, CDR2 SNEGSKA (reference sequence). The V and J ends lost 3 bases and 8 bases, in that order; junction bases with no gene match: 11. The CDR3 is 14 residues long. This chain's CDR3 is CSASARGQGEGYTF. CDR3 bases: TGCAGTGCTAGTGCCAGGGGGCAAGGGGAAGGCTACACCTTC.

For the CDR3, the DNA is TGTGCCAGCAGCTCCCCCGTCGAGCAGTTCTTC. Residues: CASSSPVEQFF. The V and J genes are TRBV7-2 and TRBJ2-1; D is unresolved. Between the trimmed V and J ends, which lost 4 bases and 10 bases, there was a span of 8 bases. This CDR3 region has 11 residues. Germline V gives CDR1 SGHTA, CDR2 FQGNSA.

A few counts support this clonotype. The CDR3 reads CASGPTLRSPLHF. The CDR3 coding sequence is TGTGCCAGCGGACCTACCCTTCGGTCACCCCTCCACTTT. This sequence joins TRBV6-5 and TRBJ1-6, with no clear D. From germline, CDR1 is MNHEY and CDR2 SVGAGI. V lost 8 bases, J lost 10 bases, and 15 bases lay in between. There are 13 residues in the CDR3.

This clonotype was observed at least ten times. This chain links TRBV5-1 with TRBJ2-7; 11 nucleotides match TRBD1. The V and J ends lost 4 bases and 5 bases, in that order; junction bases with no gene match: 11. The length of the CDR3 is 16 residues. CDR1 is SGHRS, CDR2 YFSETQ, per germline. This chain's CDR3 is CASSIPSPGQGDEQYF. Here the CDR3 DNA reads TGCGCCAGCAGCATCCCATCGCCGGGACAGGGGGACGAGCAGTACTTC. The full variable domain, in which reference TRBV5-1 and TRBJ2-7 provide the parts outside the CDR3, is KAGVTQTPRYLIKTRGQQVTLSCSPISGHRSVSWYQQTPGQGLQFLFEYFSETQRNKGNFPGRFSGRQFSNSRSEMNVSTLELGDSALYLCASSIPSPGQGDEQYFGPGTRLTVT.

The chain has TRBV12-3 or TRBV12-4 and TRBJ2-7; D perhaps matches TRBD1 (6 bases). The CDR3 is 17 amino acids. V lost 6 bases and J lost 0, with 21 bases in between. CDR3 residues: CASSWTVRGFSSYEQYF. Written as DNA, the CDR3 is TGTGCCAGCAGCTGGACAGTCCGGGGTTTCAGCTCCTACGAGCAGTACTTC.

The table lists this clonotype with a few counts. The rearrangement joins TRBV10-3 to TRBJ2-7, with TRBD2 matching over 11 bases. The CDR3 length is 17 residues. Trimming removed 8 bases from V and 0 bases from J; junction bases left unmatched: 12. Germline CDR1 is ENHRY and CDR2 is SYGVKD. CDR3 nucleotides: TGTGCCATCTTAGACCCTAGCGGGGGGATATCCTCCTACGAGCAGTACTTC. As protein: CAILDPSGGISSYEQYF.

This clonotype was detected ten times or more. The chain links TRBV10-3 to TRBJ2-2, with D perhaps assigned TRBD1 or TRBD2 (6 bases each). The CDR3 has 13 amino acids. Germline loops: CDR1 ENHRY, CDR2 SYGVKD. V was clipped by 6 bases and J by 7 bases, with 12 bases between them. CDR3 loop: CAISYREDGELFF. CDR3 bases: TGTGCCATCAGCTACAGGGAGGACGGGGAGCTGTTTTTT.

This clonotype was observed a few times. This rearrangement joins TRBV7-2 to TRBJ1-4; tentative D call: TRBD1 (5 bases). V lost 5 bases and J lost 4, with 11 bases in between. CDR1 is SGHTA and CDR2 is FQGNSA in the germline V gene. This CDR3 is built from 14 residues. The CDR3 nucleotides read TGTGCCAGCAGCCCTCGACAGATTAATGAAAAACTGTTTTTT. Protein: CASSPRQINEKLFF.

This clonotype was picked up a small number of times. V gene TRBV10-3 combines with J gene TRBJ2-5; 10 bases map to TRBD2. Germline CDR1 and CDR2: ENHRY and SYGVKD. The CDR3 has 15 residues. The trim removed 3 bases at V and 4 bases at J, leaving 5 bases unmatched. CDR3 sequence reads: CAISDQRGGPETQYF. The CDR3 nucleotides read TGTGCCATCAGTGACCAGCGGGGGGGCCCAGAGACCCAGTACTTC.

This clonotype was detected only a few times. The J gene is TRBJ1-2, the V gene TRBV20-1, with D possibly being TRBD1 (5 bases). V dropped 1 base and J dropped 6 bases, with 12 bases sitting between them. Per the germline V gene, CDR1 is DFQATT and CDR2 is SNEGSKA (reference sequence). The CDR3 covers 13 residues. The CDR3 DNA sequence: TGCAGTGCTAGAGGAGCAGGGCGAAATGGCTACACCTTC. It encodes CSARGAGRNGYTF.

The J gene is TRBJ2-1, the V gene TRBV20-1; D possibly corresponds to TRBD2 (7 bases). Germline V gene sequence: CDR1 DFQATT, CDR2 SNEGSKA (reference sequence). The V gene lost 6 bases and the J gene lost 7 bases, with 16 bases spanning the gap. CDR3 length equals 13 residues. CDR3 protein: CSAWGGRVNEQFF. Here the CDR3 DNA reads TGCAGTGCATGGGGGGGCCGGGTGAATGAGCAGTTCTTC.